Shown below are 10 T cell receptor beta chains from a single sample sequenced in a study of blood T cell repertoires in COVID-19. TCRdb keeps only in-frame clones here, not all; method: immunoSEQ multiplex PCR. The sample consists of 250,000 to 350,000 clones, around 90% of them appearing once. Specimen: peripheral blood. The origin of the receptors is a man younger than 30 with active or convalescent COVID-19.

This clone was counted only a few times. V and J are TRBV2 and TRBJ2-7; 10 positions match TRBD2. Trimming took 5 bases from V and 3 from J; bases not matched to a gene: 4. The CDR3 covers 14 residues. CDR1 SNHLY and CDR2 FYNNEI come from the germline V gene. CDR3 sequence reads: CASSPRTSGYEQYF. The CDR3 region has the DNA TGTGCCAGCAGTCCCAGGACTAGCGGCTACGAGCAGTACTTC.

The chain is built from TRBV5-1 and TRBJ2-1; 9 bases agree with TRBD1. Germline CDR1 is SGHRS and CDR2 is YFSETQ. CDR3 length: 13 amino acids. The V and J ends lost 3 bases and 6 bases, in that order; junction bases with no gene match: 1. CDR3 amino acids: CASSWGQGNEQFF. The CDR3 DNA sequence: TGCGCCAGCAGCTGGGGACAGGGCAATGAGCAGTTCTTC.

The chain links TRBV29-1 to TRBJ2-2; 7 bases are shared with TRBD1. The CDR3 length is 13 residues. V dropped 5 bases and J dropped 3; count of bases not matched to a gene: 3. The germline V gene has CDR1 SQVTM and CDR2 ANQGSEA. CDR3 sequence reads: CSVTGQYTGELFF. In nucleotides, the CDR3 is TGCAGCGTTACGGGACAGTACACCGGGGAGCTGTTTTTT.

This rearrangement joins TRBV4-3 to TRBJ1-3; D gene uncertain. CDR1 is LGHNA and CDR2 is YSLEER in the germline V gene. The length of the CDR3 is 18 residues. V was trimmed by 4 bases and J by 4 bases, leaving 23 bases between them. The CDR3 coding sequence is TGCGCCAGCAGCCCAGACGCCGGGTCACTCAACTCAGGAAACACCATATATTTT. Its protein is CASSPDAGSLNSGNTIYF.

This clone was observed many times. This chain connects TRBV5-4 to TRBJ1-2, with 7 bases identical to TRBD1. Germline CDR1 SGHNT, CDR2 YYREEE (reference sequence). J lost 0 bases, V lost 0 bases, and 5 bases had no gene match. CDR3 size: 16 residues. This CDR3 reads CASSLAPGTANYGYTF. CDR3 nucleotide sequence: TGTGCCAGCAGCTTGGCCCCAGGGACAGCTAACTATGGCTACACCTTC.

The chain couples TRBV18 to TRBJ2-5; TRBD2 matches 7 bases. Unmatched junction bases numbered 8, after V lost 7 bases and J lost 3 bases. This CDR3 region has 14 residues. CDR1 and CDR2 (germline): KGHSH, LQKENI. The CDR3: CASFNPGREETQYF. The CDR3 DNA reads TGTGCCAGCTTCAACCCAGGGAGGGAAGAGACCCAGTACTTC.

The J gene is TRBJ1-2, the V gene TRBV5-4; the match to TRBD1 covers 12 bases. CDR1 SGHNT and CDR2 YYREEE come from the germline V gene (reference sequence). The ends lost 0 bases at V and 4 bases at J; junction bases unmatched: 4. This CDR3 comprises 16 residues. As DNA, the CDR3 is TGTGCCAGCAGCTTGGGGGACAGGGGGCAAGGCTATGGCTACACCTTC. It is translated as CASSLGDRGQGYGYTF. The entire variable domain, with the rest obtained from reference TRBV5-4 and TRBJ1-2, is as follows: ETGVTQSPTHLIKTRGQQVTLRCSSQSGHNTVSWYQQALGQGPQFIFQYYREEENGRGNFPPRFSGLQFPNYSSELNVNALELDDSALYLCASSLGDRGQGYGYTFGSGTRLTVV.

The CDR3 region is CASRPRGLSNEKLFF. In DNA form, the CDR3 reads TGTGCCAGCAGACCCAGGGGCCTCAGTAATGAAAAACTGTTTTTT. The chain joins TRBV2 to TRBJ1-4; TRBD1 might be the D (6 bases). Germline CDR1 reads SNHLY; CDR2 reads FYNNEI. Trimming took 6 bases from V and 4 from J, leaving 15 bases between them. The length of the CDR3 is 15 residues.

This rearrangement joins TRBV6-6 to TRBJ2-4; D is possibly TRBD2 (7 bases). The length of the CDR3 is 16 residues. CDR1 and CDR2 from the germline V gene are MNHNY and SVGAGI (reference sequence). Trimming left V 4 bases short and J 0 bases short, with 13 bases between. CDR3 sequence (DNA): TGTGCCAGCAGTTCAACAGGGACTATAGCCAAAAACATTCAGTACTTC. Protein sequence: CASSSTGTIAKNIQYF.

The chain links TRBV11-1 to TRBJ1-2, with D hard to call. CDR3 size: 11 residues. Deletions cut 8 bases from V and 5 bases from J, with 9 bases between. CDR1 is SGHAT and CDR2 is FQDESV in the germline V gene (reference sequence). The chain's CDR3 is CASGSGYGYTF. DNA for the CDR3: TGTGCCAGCGGATCGGGGTATGGCTACACCTTC.